This is a list of T cell receptor beta chains from one sample in a study of T cells in Graves' hyperthyroidism and ophthalmopathy. TCRdb re-analysed the multiplex PCR reads in MiXCR, keeping a single row per CDR3 protein. This sample has some 620,000 distinct CDR3 sequences; 15% to 20% occur once, and the top ten carry 3.8%. Sequencing was done on a sample of blood. The receptor source for this set is a woman aged 25 to 39 with Graves' hyperthyroidism. Each CDR3 is given without its conserved first and last residue. A clone size is listed for some rows: how often the clone was seen (once, few, many), or a class if it is expanded.

v_call	clone_size	j_call	cdr3_aa
TRBV12-3/TRBV12-4	many	TRBJ1-5	ASSSQGANNQPQH
TRBV27	.	TRBJ2-5	ASRGGWETQY
TRBV4-1	.	TRBJ1-2	ASSQAGQAWSNYGYT
TRBV10-3	few	TRBJ2-1	AISQRTYSYNEQF
TRBV27	few	TRBJ1-2	ASSLALGGGGEDGYT
TRBV10-3	.	TRBJ1-1	AIRGPGLNTEAF
TRBV20-1	.	TRBJ1-6	SAISPGHHNSPLH
TRBV4-1	.	TRBJ1-2	ASSQDRRGQGYT
TRBV29-1	few	TRBJ2-2	SVVYTGELF
TRBV11-1	many	TRBJ2-5	ASSLGTLAGSVQETQY
TRBV20-1	few	TRBJ2-3	SAHRGTDTQY
TRBV4-1	.	TRBJ2-7	ASSPGDGQGHEQY
TRBV20-1	.	TRBJ1-6	SAGPPLGRDSPLH
TRBV9	.	TRBJ1-5	ASSGKGNQPQH
TRBV30	few	TRBJ2-7	AWNTGPIPYEQY
TRBV5-1	few	TRBJ2-5	ASSLGFAETQY
TRBV24-1	few	TRBJ1-2	AISGANFYGYT
TRBV28	.	TRBJ2-2	ASSPPGYTGELF
TRBV11-3	many	TRBJ1-5	ASSLWRQGELNNQPQH
TRBV11-1	many	TRBJ2-1	ASSLSWSGSGYNEQF
TRBV11-2	many	TRBJ2-5	ASSLVPGQGVGETQY
TRBV5-6	once	TRBJ2-7	ASSRVTVSYEQY
TRBV11-2	many	TRBJ2-7	ASSSPLGVAEDYERY
TRBV9	.	TRBJ1-4	ASSVVAGGNEKLF
TRBV11-2	.	TRBJ2-3	ASSAPLAGDNSDTQY
TRBV7-9	.	TRBJ2-2	ASSSGRLAGDVGELF
TRBV7-2	few	TRBJ2-1	ASTLERSYNEQF
TRBV7-3	.	TRBJ1-3	ASSLATGAGNTIY
TRBV2	many	TRBJ2-6	ASSVLKGQANVLT
TRBV6-2/TRBV6-3	many	TRBJ2-7	ASESNSYEQY
TRBV20-1	many	TRBJ2-5	SASEATQETQY
TRBV6-6	few	TRBJ2-4	ASSYSGLAGSKNIQY
TRBV27	.	TRBJ2-2	ASISFGTGVPGELF
TRBV20-1	.	TRBJ2-7	SARVGQGSYEQY
TRBV20-1	once	TRBJ2-7	SARDPGTGRRGYEQY
TRBV15	.	TRBJ1-2	ATSRERQTNYGYT
TRBV19	few	TRBJ2-7	ASKANLAGGGEQY
TRBV6-2/TRBV6-3	few	TRBJ2-5	ASSVTGRKETQY
TRBV5-1	.	TRBJ1-1	ASSSSYRDRGRLNTEAF